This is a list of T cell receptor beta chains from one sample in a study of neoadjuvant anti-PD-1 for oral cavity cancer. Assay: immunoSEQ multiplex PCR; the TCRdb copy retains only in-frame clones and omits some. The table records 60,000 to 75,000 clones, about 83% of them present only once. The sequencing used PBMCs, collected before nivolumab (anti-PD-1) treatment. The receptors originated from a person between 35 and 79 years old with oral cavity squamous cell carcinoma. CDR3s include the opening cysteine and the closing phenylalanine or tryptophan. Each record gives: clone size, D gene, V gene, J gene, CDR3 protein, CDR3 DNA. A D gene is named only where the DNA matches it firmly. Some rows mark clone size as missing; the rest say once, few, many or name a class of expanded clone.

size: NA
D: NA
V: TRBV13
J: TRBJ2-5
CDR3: CASSTDSEETQYF
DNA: TGTGCCAGCAGCACGGACAGCGAGGAGACCCAGTACTTC

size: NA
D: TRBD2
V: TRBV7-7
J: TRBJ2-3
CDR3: CASSQGLAGETDTQYF
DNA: TGTGCTAGCAGTCAAGGACTAGCGGGGGAAACAGATACGCAGTATTTT

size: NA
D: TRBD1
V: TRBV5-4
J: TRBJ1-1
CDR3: CASSLQGGTEAFF
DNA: TGTGCCAGCAGCCTACAGGGGGGGACTGAAGCTTTCTTT

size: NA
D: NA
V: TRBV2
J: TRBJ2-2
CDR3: CASSVSGRTGELFF
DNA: TGTGCCAGCAGTGTCTCGGGGCGCACCGGGGAGCTGTTTTTT

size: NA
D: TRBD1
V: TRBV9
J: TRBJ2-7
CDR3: CASSIGQGSGEQYF
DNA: TGTGCCAGCAGCATCGGACAGGGATCAGGCGAGCAGTACTTC

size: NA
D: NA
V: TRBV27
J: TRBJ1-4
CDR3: CASSPPGRAEKLFF
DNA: TGTGCCAGCAGCCCCCCTGGACGGGCTGAAAAACTGTTTTTT

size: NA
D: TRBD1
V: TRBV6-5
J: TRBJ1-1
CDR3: CASSYDRVGTEAFF
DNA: TGTGCCAGCAGTTACGACAGGGTAGGCACTGAAGCTTTCTTT

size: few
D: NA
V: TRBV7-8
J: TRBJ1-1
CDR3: CASSSSVLNTEAFF
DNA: TGTGCCAGCAGCTCTTCCGTCTTGAACACTGAAGCTTTCTTT

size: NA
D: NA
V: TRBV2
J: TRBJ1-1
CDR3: CATLLSRGTEAFF
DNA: TGTGCCACCCTACTTTCCAGGGGAACTGAAGCTTTCTTT

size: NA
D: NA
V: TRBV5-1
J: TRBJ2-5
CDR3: CASSPGAIMQETQYF
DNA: TGCGCCAGCAGCCCGGGGGCGATAATGCAAGAGACCCAGTACTTC

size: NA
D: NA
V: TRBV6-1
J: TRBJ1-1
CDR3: CASTVRQMNTEAFF
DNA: TGTGCCAGCACGGTCAGACAGATGAACACTGAAGCTTTCTTT

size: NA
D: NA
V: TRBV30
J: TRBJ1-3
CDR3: CAWSRGAGNTIYF
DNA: TGTGCCTGGAGCAGGGGTGCTGGAAACACCATATATTTT

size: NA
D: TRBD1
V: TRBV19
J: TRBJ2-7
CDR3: CASSLKQGSNEQYF
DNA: TGTGCCAGTAGCCTAAAACAGGGGTCTAACGAGCAGTACTTC

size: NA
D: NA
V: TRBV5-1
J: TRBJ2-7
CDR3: CASSLVFQGGDLYEQYF
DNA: TGCGCCAGCAGCTTGGTCTTTCAAGGAGGGGATTTATACGAGCAGTACTTC

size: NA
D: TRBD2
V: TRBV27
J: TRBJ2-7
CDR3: CASGRGPYEQYF
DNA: TGTGCCAGTGGGAGGGGACCCTACGAGCAGTACTTC

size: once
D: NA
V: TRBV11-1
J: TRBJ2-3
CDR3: CASSLASSGGGTDTQYF
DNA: TGTGCCAGCAGCTTAGCGTCCAGCGGAGGGGGCACAGATACGCAGTATTTT

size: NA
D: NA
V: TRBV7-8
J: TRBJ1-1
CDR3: CASSLARMGTEAFF
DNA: TGTGCCAGCAGCTTAGCGAGGATGGGCACTGAAGCTTTCTTT

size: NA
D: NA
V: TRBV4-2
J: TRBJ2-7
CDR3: CASSQEGGKRPYEQYF
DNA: TGTGCCAGCAGCCAAGAGGGCGGGAAGAGGCCCTACGAGCAGTACTTC

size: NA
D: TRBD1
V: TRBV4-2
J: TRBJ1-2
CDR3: CASSQPDRGNGYTF
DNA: TGTGCCAGCAGCCAGCCAGACAGGGGAAATGGCTACACCTTC

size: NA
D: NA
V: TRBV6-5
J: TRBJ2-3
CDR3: CASSYTRGSTDTQYF
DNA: TGTGCCAGCAGTTATACCAGGGGTAGCACAGATACGCAGTATTTT

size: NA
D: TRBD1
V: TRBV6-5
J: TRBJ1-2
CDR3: CASSQAGTAYGYTF
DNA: TGTGCCAGCAGTCAAGCCGGGACAGCCTATGGCTACACCTTC

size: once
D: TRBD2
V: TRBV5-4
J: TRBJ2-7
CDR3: CASSPFGPSGYEQYF
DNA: TGTGCCAGCAGTCCCTTTGGACCTAGCGGCTACGAGCAGTACTTC

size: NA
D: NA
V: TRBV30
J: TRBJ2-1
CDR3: CAWRPPGLYNEQFF
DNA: TGTGCCTGGAGGCCTCCGGGCCTTTACAATGAGCAGTTCTTC

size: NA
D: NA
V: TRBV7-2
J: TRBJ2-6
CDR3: CASSLSGTAGLRANVLTF
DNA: TGTGCCAGCAGCCTCTCCGGGACAGCGGGTTTGAGGGCCAACGTCCTGACTTTC

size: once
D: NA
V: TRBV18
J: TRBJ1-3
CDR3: CASSPSTGSGNTIYF
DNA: TGTGCCAGCTCACCATCAACAGGCTCTGGAAACACCATATATTTT

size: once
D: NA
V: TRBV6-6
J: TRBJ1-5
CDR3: CASSELQENQPQHF
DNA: TGTGCCAGCAGTGAGTTACAGGAGAATCAGCCCCAGCATTTT

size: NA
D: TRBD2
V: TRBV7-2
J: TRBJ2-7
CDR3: CASSLLAATYEQYF
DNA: TGTGCCAGCAGCTTACTAGCGGCTACCTACGAGCAGTACTTC

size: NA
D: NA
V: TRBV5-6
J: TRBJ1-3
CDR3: CASSSADMGRGTIYF
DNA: TGTGCCAGCAGCTCGGCGGACATGGGCCGGGGCACCATATATTTT

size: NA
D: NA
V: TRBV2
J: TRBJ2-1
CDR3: CASSERLRQFF
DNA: TGTGCCAGCAGCGAGAGACTTCGGCAGTTCTTC

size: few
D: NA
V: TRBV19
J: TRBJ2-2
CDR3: CASSTQTGELFF
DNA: TGTGCCAGTAGCACACAGACCGGGGAGCTGTTTTTT

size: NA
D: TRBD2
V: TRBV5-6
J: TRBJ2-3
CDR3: CASSTRTSGGPATDTQYF
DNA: TGTGCCAGCAGCACCCGGACTAGCGGGGGCCCGGCAACAGATACGCAGTATTTT

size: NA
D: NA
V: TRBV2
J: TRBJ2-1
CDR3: CASSAGQYNEQFF
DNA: TGTGCCAGCAGCGCCGGACAGTACAATGAGCAGTTCTTC